Listed here are 6 T cell receptor beta chains from one sample, sequenced in a study of blood T cell repertoires in COVID-19. Assay used: immunoSEQ multiplex PCR; TCRdb lists only in-frame clones, some missing. The sample yields a few hundred thousand clones, 88% seen once. The source material was peripheral blood. These receptor sequences come from a woman in her fifties or sixties with COVID-19, enrolled during active disease.

The chain employs TRBV4-1 and TRBJ1-1; D is unclear. Trimming removed 3 bases from V and 1 base from J, with 9 bases in between. Germline CDR1 MGHRA, CDR2 YSYEKL. CDR3 size: 14 residues. CDR3 bases: TGCGCCAGCAGCCACCCGGTCCGGAACACTGAAGCTTTCTTT. It translates to CASSHPVRNTEAFF.

The chain combines TRBV12-3 or TRBV12-4 with TRBJ2-5, with D possibly TRBD2 on 5 matching bases. The CDR3 length is 13 residues. The V end lost 2 bases, the J end lost 5 bases, and 9 bases lay between the germline ends. Here the CDR3 reads CASSLSPGETQYF. The CDR3 DNA follows: TGTGCCAGCAGTTTATCCCCGGGGGAGACCCAGTACTTC.

The CDR3 sequence is CASSGGQGYEKLFF. Written as DNA, the CDR3 is TGTGCCAGCAGTGGGGGACAGGGATATGAAAAACTGTTTTTT. The chain links TRBV2 to TRBJ1-4, with 9 bases matching TRBD1. Germline CDR1 SNHLY, CDR2 FYNNEI. This CDR3 region has 14 residues. V shed 4 bases and J 6 bases; nucleotides not matched to a gene: 3.

The rearrangement links TRBV2 to TRBJ2-3, with 12 bases aligning to TRBD2. Germline lookup yields CDR1 SNHLY and CDR2 FYNNEI. The length of the CDR3 is 16 residues. Trimming at V came to 5 bases and at J to 4 bases, leaving 7 bases not matched to a gene. The CDR3 DNA reads as TGTGCCAGCAGTTATCCCCTAGCGGGGGGGCCAGATACGCAGTATTTT. This encodes CASSYPLAGGPDTQYF.

This clone appeared once. V and J are TRBV4-2 and TRBJ1-6; the D gene is possibly TRBD1 (5 bases). V lost 0 bases, J lost 12 bases, and 6 bases lay in between. CDR1 LGHNA and CDR2 YNFKEQ come from the germline V gene. CDR3 length: 12 residues. CDR3 sequence reads: CASSQDQGPLHF. In DNA, the CDR3 is TGTGCCAGCAGCCAAGATCAGGGACCCCTCCACTTT.

The chain links TRBV2 to TRBJ2-3; no clear D. V lost 7 bases to trimming and J lost 0 bases, with 11 bases between them. The CDR3 consists of 14 residues. In germline, CDR1 is SNHLY, CDR2 FYNNEI. Here the CDR3 DNA reads TGTGCCAGCAAATCGAGCCTAAGCACAGATACGCAGTATTTT. Amino acids: CASKSSLSTDTQYF.